This passage covers 17 T cell receptor beta chains from one sample sequenced in a study of T cells in Graves' hyperthyroidism and ophthalmopathy. Authors of the study amplified TCR beta CDR3 regions from RNA transcripts. A set of HTBI primers served as the primers for a first-round RT-PCR of the TCR CDR3. From the multiplex PCR reads, TCRdb called clonotypes with MiXCR, one entry per CDR3 protein. The sample yields a few hundred thousand distinct CDR3 sequences, roughly 50% seen once. Source material: peripheral blood or thyroid tissue (not recorded which). These TCRs come from a woman under 30 with Graves' hyperthyroidism.

This clonotype has at least ten counts. The V call is TRBV29-1, the J call TRBJ2-2, with D maybe TRBD1 (6 bases). This CDR3 has 13 residues. Germline CDR1 and CDR2: SQVTM and ANQGSEA. V was shortened by 4 bases and J by 1 base, with 7 bases between the two germline ends. CDR3 DNA sequence: TGCAGCGTTGGGGACAAGAACACCGGGGAGCTGTTTTTT. Protein: CSVGDKNTGELFF.

V is TRBV19 and J is TRBJ2-5; 9 positions agree with TRBD1. The germline V gene encodes CDR1 LNHDA and CDR2 SQIVND (reference sequence). The CDR3 is made up of 14 amino acids. V was clipped by 3 bases and J by 2 bases; unmatched bases: 1. CDR3 residues: CASSMGQGQETQYF. The CDR3 DNA sequence: TGTGCCAGTAGTATGGGACAGGGACAAGAGACCCAGTACTTC.

The chain employs TRBV7-8 and TRBJ2-2; 8 nucleotides align to TRBD1. Germline V gene sequence: CDR1 SGHVS, CDR2 FQNEAQ. The trim removed 8 bases at V and 0 bases at J, leaving 5 bases unmatched. The CDR3 has 15 amino acids. The CDR3 region has the DNA TGTGCCAGCGCCTTGACAGGGGCGAACACCGGGGAGCTGTTTTTT. It translates to CASALTGANTGELFF.

A single count supports this clonotype. This rearrangement joins TRBV7-9 to TRBJ1-1; D is perhaps TRBD1 (5 bases). The germline V and J ends were trimmed by 10 bases and 3 bases, with 15 bases remaining between them. The germline CDR1 and CDR2 sequences are SEHNR and FQNEAQ (reference sequence). The length of the CDR3 is 13 residues. This CDR3 reads CANLPPGDTEAFF. As DNA, the CDR3 is TGTGCCAACCTCCCTCCGGGGGACACTGAAGCTTTCTTT. The full variable domain, in which reference TRBV7-9 and TRBJ1-1 provide the parts outside the CDR3, is DTGVSQNPRHKITKRGQNVTFRCDPISEHNRLYWYRQTLGQGPEFLTYFQNEAQLEKSRLLSDRFSAERPKGSFSTLEIQRTEQGDSAMYLCANLPPGDTEAFFGQGTRLTVV.

The sample holds many counts of this clonotype. CDR3 amino acids: CATSDPGGYEAFF. Here the CDR3 DNA reads TGTGCCACCAGTGATCCAGGGGGCTATGAAGCTTTCTTT. The chain links TRBV24-1 to TRBJ1-1; 8 bases match TRBD1. Trimming took 3 bases from V and 7 from J; bases not matched to a gene: 3. Germline assignment: CDR1 KGHDR and CDR2 SFDVKD. The CDR3 is made up of 13 amino acids.

The V gene is TRBV25-1, the J gene TRBJ1-2, with D unresolved. V lost 6 bases and J lost 0, with 11 bases in between. From germline, CDR1 is MGHDK and CDR2 SYGVNS. This CDR3 is 14 amino acids long. The CDR3 DNA sequence: TGTGCCAGCAGCGCCGTCGCGGCTAACTATGGCTACACCTTC. It encodes CASSAVAANYGYTF.

The V and J genes are TRBV15 and TRBJ2-1, with D unclear. This CDR3 is 16 amino acids long. The V gene lost 5 bases and the J gene lost 0 bases, with 14 bases spanning the gap. Germline CDR1 reads LNHNV; CDR2 reads YYDKDF (reference sequence). CDR3 bases: TGTGCCACCAGCCGCCCGACTGCAAGCTCCTACAATGAGCAGTTCTTC. Protein sequence: CATSRPTASSYNEQFF.

J is TRBJ2-5 and V is TRBV7-9; TRBD2 might be the D (5 bases). Trimming left V 5 bases short and J 1 base short, with 8 bases between. The CDR3 has 13 amino acids. Germline V gene data show CDR1 as SEHNR and CDR2 as FQNEAQ (reference sequence). The CDR3 loop reads CASSQDFQETQYF. Written as DNA, the CDR3 is TGTGCCAGCAGCCAGGACTTCCAAGAGACCCAGTACTTC. Variable domain in full (rest from reference TRBV7-9 and TRBJ2-5): DTGVSQNPRHKITKRGQNVTFRCDPISEHNRLYWYRQTLGQGPEFLTYFQNEAQLEKSRLLSDRFSAERPKGSFSTLEIQRTEQGDSAMYLCASSQDFQETQYFGPGTRLLVL.

The CDR3 loop is CASTGTYRGETQYF. CDR3 DNA sequence: TGTGCCAGCACAGGGACGTACCGCGGGGAGACCCAGTACTTC. This chain connects TRBV25-1 to TRBJ2-5; the D call may be TRBD1 or TRBD2 (5 bases each). Germline values: CDR1 MGHDK, CDR2 SYGVNS. The CDR3 runs to 14 residues. With 7 bases removed from V and 5 bases from J, the gap between germline ends came to 17 bases. Supplemented by reference TRBV25-1 and TRBJ2-5, the full variable domain reads EADIYQTPRYLVIGTGKKITLECSQTMGHDKMYWYQQDPGMELHLIHYSYGVNSTEKGDLSSESTVSRIRTEHFPLTLESARPSHTSQYLCASTGTYRGETQYFGPGTRLLVL.

CDR3 bases: TGTGCCAGCAGTGACCTCCGGGCGGGGTATTCCTCCTATGGCTACACCTTC. Translating gives CASSDLRAGYSSYGYTF. The chain employs TRBV25-1 and TRBJ1-2; D gene unclear. V shed 3 bases and J shed 4 bases, with 21 bases lying between them. The CDR3 has 17 residues. The V gene's germline CDR1 is MGHDK and CDR2 SYGVNS.

The chain joins TRBV2 to TRBJ1-1; the D gene is possibly TRBD1 (6 bases). The CDR3 has 15 amino acids. Germline V gene data show CDR1 as SNHLY and CDR2 as FYNNEI. The CDR3 DNA is TGTGCACCCAAGGACAGCAGAGACTTGAACACTGAAGCTTTCTTT. Translated, it gives CAPKDSRDLNTEAFF.

The table lists this clonotype with a few counts. The chain has TRBV9 and TRBJ1-3, with TRBD1 identical over 7 bases. V was clipped by 2 bases and J by 2 bases; unmatched bases: 7. The CDR3 has 16 residues. The V gene's germline CDR1 is SGDLS and CDR2 YYNGEE. The CDR3 loop is CASSVTTGPTGNTIYF. The CDR3 region has the DNA TGTGCCAGCAGCGTTACGACAGGGCCAACTGGAAACACCATATATTTT.

This chain uses TRBV7-6 with TRBJ1-2, with 9 bases aligning to TRBD1. This CDR3 region has 15 residues. The V gene's germline CDR1 is SGHVS and CDR2 FNYEAQ. V lost 5 bases and J lost 5; bases outside the gene matches: 9. The CDR3 spells CASSHGTGLNYGYTF. CDR3 nucleotide sequence: TGTGCCAGCAGCCATGGGACAGGGCTAAATTATGGCTACACCTTC.

The chain is built from TRBV9 and TRBJ1-3, with D tentatively TRBD1 (5 bases). The CDR3 runs 15 residues. The germline gives CDR1 SGDLS, CDR2 YYNGEE. The germline V and J ends were trimmed by 5 bases and 0 bases, with 12 bases remaining between them. The CDR3 bases are TGTGCCAGCAGTGAAGGGGTTCCCTCTGGAAACACCATATATTTT. It is translated as CASSEGVPSGNTIYF. Looking up the rest from reference TRBV9 and TRBJ1-3 gives the full variable domain: DSGVTQTPKHLITATGQRVTLRCSPRSGDLSVYWYQQSLDQGLQFLIQYYNGEERAKGNILERFSAQQFPDLHSELNLSSLELGDSALYFCASSEGVPSGNTIYFGEGSWLTVV.

As for this clonotype: Germline is not matched at one junction end, which may reflect a read error. The chain couples TRBV24-1 to TRBJ2-7; D gene uncertain. Germline values: CDR1 KGHDR, CDR2 SFDVKD. CDR3 size: 14 residues. For the CDR3, the DNA is TGTGCCGCCAGTTTCGGCATCCTCTCCTACGAGCAGTACTTC. It is translated as CAASFGILSYEQYF.

The chain links TRBV7-3 to TRBJ2-7; tentative D call: TRBD1 (6 bases). Germline V gives CDR1 SGHTA, CDR2 FQGTGA. The CDR3 consists of 15 residues. Deletions cut 1 base from V and 0 bases from J, with 10 bases between. The CDR3 here is CASSLKGHSSYEQYF. The CDR3, as DNA: TGTGCCAGCAGCTTAAAGGGACATAGCTCCTACGAGCAGTACTTC.

With respect to this clonotype: A much bigger clone sits one base away, suggesting this may be a read error. The CDR3 DNA follows: TGTGCCAGCAGTGACGTAAGGGAAGAGACCCAGTACTTC. Translating it yields CASSDVREETQYF. V usage is TRBV2 and J usage is TRBJ2-5; D call uncertain. Germline-derived CDR1 and CDR2 are SNHLY and FYNNEI. This CDR3 has 13 residues. V lost 3 bases and J 3 bases, leaving 8 bases between the germline ends. Full variable domain (outside the CDR3, taken from reference TRBV2 and TRBJ2-5): EPEVTQTPSHQVTQMGQEVILRCVPISNHLYFYWYRQILGQKVEFLVSFYNNEISEKSEIFDDQFSVERPDGSNFTLKIRSTKLEDSAMYFCASSDVREETQYFGPGTRLLVL.